These 23 T cell receptor beta chains share one sample of origin, sequenced in a study of response to subunit inactivated influenza vaccine. From the RT-PCR reads, TCRdb called clonotypes with MiXCR, one entry per CDR3 protein. The sample shows around 520,000 distinct CDR3 sequences, roughly 10% of them seen only once. Sequencing was performed on PBMCs from blood, taken on the day of vaccination. These receptors were collected from a man aged 50 or older who received an inactivated influenza vaccine.

The V and J genes are TRBV3-1 and TRBJ2-1, with D possibly called TRBD1 or TRBD2 (5 bases each). CDR3 size: 11 residues. In germline, CDR1 is LGHDT, CDR2 YNNKEL (reference sequence). V gave up 8 bases and J gave up 8 bases, with 10 bases separating them. CDR3 sequence (DNA): TGTGCCAGCCGGGGCATAGATGAGCAGTTCTTC. Amino acid sequence: CASRGIDEQFF.

This clonotype was observed many times. The J gene is TRBJ2-2, the V gene TRBV12-3 or TRBV12-4; 10 bases are shared with TRBD2. The CDR3 has 16 residues. The V and J ends lost 7 bases and 1 base, in that order; junction bases with no gene match: 6. In nucleotides, the CDR3 is TGTGCCAGCACCCAACTAGCGGGGAGGAACACCGGGGAGCTGTTTTTT. This gives the protein CASTQLAGRNTGELFF.

The rearrangement joins TRBV13 to TRBJ1-6; 9 nucleotides agree with TRBD1. Per the germline V gene, CDR1 is PRHDT and CDR2 is FYEKMQ (reference sequence). The CDR3 runs to 17 residues. Trimming took 5 bases from V and 10 from J; bases not matched to a gene: 15. CDR3 residues: CASSLGQGPSFGSPLHF. The CDR3 coding sequence is TGTGCCAGCAGCCTGGGACAGGGCCCGAGTTTTGGATCACCCCTCCACTTT.

This clonotype was seen many times. This chain joins TRBV12-3 or TRBV12-4 and TRBJ2-1; 9 nucleotides line up with TRBD2. The CDR3 has 15 residues. V lost 1 base to trimming and J lost 4 bases; unmatched junction nucleotides: 2. The CDR3 region has the DNA TGTGCCAGCAGTTTAGGGACTAGCGCGTACAATGAGCAGTTCTTC. This codes for CASSLGTSAYNEQFF.

This clonotype was detected only a few times. The chain uses TRBV5-1 and TRBJ2-7, with TRBD1 identical over 8 bases. V shed 1 base, J shed 7 bases, and the junction held 7 bases outside the gene matches. The CDR3 is 14 amino acids. Germline CDR1 SGHRS, CDR2 YFSETQ. In DNA form, the CDR3 reads TGCGCCAGCAGCTTGATTCAGGGGGCCGGGGAGCAGTACTTC. Amino acid sequence: CASSLIQGAGEQYF.

The chain has TRBV7-9 and TRBJ1-2; 7 bases align to TRBD1. After removal of 3 bases from V and 6 bases from J, the junction contained 10 bases not matched to a gene. Looked up from germline, CDR1 is SEHNR and CDR2 is FQNEAQ (reference sequence). The CDR3 is 15 amino acids. The CDR3, as DNA: TGTGCCAGCAGCTTGGGGGCAAGGGGGCAAAATGGCTACACCTTC. Protein sequence: CASSLGARGQNGYTF.

The rearrangement uses TRBV5-6 and TRBJ2-3; D possibly corresponds to TRBD2 (7 bases). The germline V and J ends were trimmed by 4 bases and 2 bases, with 14 bases remaining between them. The CDR3 totals 15 residues. The germline CDR1 and CDR2 sequences are SGHDT and YYEEEE. Here the CDR3 reads CASSGGAGPTDTQYF. Here the CDR3 DNA reads TGTGCCAGCAGCGGGGGGGCAGGGCCCACAGATACGCAGTATTTT.

The chain links TRBV3-1 to TRBJ2-1; D gene uncertain. The CDR3 runs to 14 residues. CDR1 is LGHDT and CDR2 is YNNKEL in the germline V gene (reference sequence). V was cut by 1 base and J by 8 bases, with 12 bases left in between. The CDR3 protein is CASSQGDFSDEQFF. DNA for the CDR3: TGTGCCAGCAGCCAAGGGGATTTCTCCGATGAGCAGTTCTTC.

J is TRBJ2-5 and V is TRBV24-1; the D gene is possibly TRBD2 (7 bases). The V gene lost 4 bases and the J gene lost 9 bases, with 17 bases spanning the gap. Germline loops: CDR1 KGHDR, CDR2 SFDVKD. The CDR3 sequence is 14 residues long. CDR3 sequence: CATSDPDSREAQYF. In DNA form, the CDR3 reads TGTGCCACCAGTGACCCGGACAGCCGGGAGGCCCAGTACTTC.

This clonotype appeared a few times. The chain links TRBV12-3 or TRBV12-4 to TRBJ1-1; 8 bases are shared with TRBD1. Trimming took 2 bases from V and 0 from J; bases not matched to a gene: 14. The CDR3 runs 19 residues. The CDR3 is CASSLWRRGRGAMNTEAFF. The CDR3 nucleotides read TGTGCCAGCAGTTTATGGCGCAGGGGGCGAGGGGCCATGAACACTGAAGCTTTCTTT.

Only a few counts were recorded for this clonotype. The rearrangement joins TRBV6-2 or TRBV6-3 to TRBJ2-7, with 8 bases matching TRBD2. Germline V lookup: CDR1 MNHEY, CDR2 SVGEGT. This CDR3 has 16 residues. The V gene end was trimmed by 0 bases and the J gene end by 7 bases; junction bases not matched to a gene: 11. The CDR3 DNA reads as TGTGCCAGCAGTTACTCAAGAGCGGGAGTGCTAGGAGAGCAGTACTTC. Protein sequence: CASSYSRAGVLGEQYF.

This clonotype turned up a few times. The chain combines TRBV5-1 with TRBJ2-7; D unresolved. V lost 5 bases and J lost 3, with 21 bases in between. This CDR3 has 16 amino acids. CDR1 SGHRS and CDR2 YFSETQ come from the germline V gene. CDR3 sequence reads: CASSLQRAPGYYEQYF. The CDR3 coding sequence is TGCGCCAGCAGTCTCCAACGGGCCCCCGGATACTACGAGCAGTACTTC.

The chain couples TRBV27 to TRBJ2-3; a weak D match, TRBD1 (5 bases). V lost 5 bases and J 1 base, leaving 13 bases between the germline ends. The CDR3 spans 15 residues. CDR1 is MNHEY, CDR2 SMNVEV, per germline (reference sequence). This CDR3 reads CASSILQGGTDTQYF. As DNA, the CDR3 is TGTGCCAGCAGTATCCTCCAGGGTGGCACAGATACGCAGTATTTT.

J is TRBJ2-1 and V is TRBV29-1, with TRBD1 identical over 10 bases. The length of the CDR3 is 13 residues. The germline gives CDR1 SQVTM, CDR2 ANQGSEA. The V segment lost 6 bases and the J segment 8 bases; nucleotides outside the gene matches: 7. The CDR3 loop reads CSVDRGHGDEQFF. DNA of the CDR3: TGCAGCGTCGACAGGGGGCATGGGGATGAGCAGTTCTTC.

This clonotype was found many times. This chain uses TRBV27 with TRBJ2-7; D may be TRBD1 or TRBD2 (5 bases each). CDR1 is MNHEY and CDR2 is SMNVEV in the germline V gene (reference sequence). The CDR3 runs 16 residues. Trimming removed 6 bases from V and 4 bases from J, with 22 bases in between. The CDR3 nucleotides are TGTGCCAGCAGCCCCGAGGGGCAAAGGGCGAGTTACGAGCAGTACTTC. Amino acids: CASSPEGQRASYEQYF.

Of note for this clonotype: Possible read error: a much larger clone is one base away. The chain combines TRBV29-1 with TRBJ2-1; 13 positions agree with TRBD2. J lost 10 bases, V lost 3 bases, and 6 bases had no gene match. The CDR3 totals 14 residues. Germline lookup yields CDR1 SQVTM and CDR2 ANQGSEA. The CDR3 DNA reads TGCAGCGTTGATGGGACTAGCGGGATCAAAGAGCAGTTCTTC. It is translated as CSVDGTSGIKEQFF.

This clonotype appeared many times. The chain uses TRBV4-3 and TRBJ2-2; 10 nucleotides match TRBD1. V lost 6 bases, J lost 6 bases, and 7 bases stayed unmatched. The CDR3 has 15 residues. CDR1 and CDR2 (germline): LGHNA, YSLEER. CDR3 sequence reads: CASSWGQGIPGELFF. Here the CDR3 DNA reads TGCGCCAGCAGTTGGGGACAGGGGATTCCCGGGGAGCTGTTTTTT.

The rearrangement links TRBV7-9 to TRBJ2-5, with D tentatively TRBD1 (6 bases). Germline V lookup: CDR1 SEHNR, CDR2 FQNEAQ (reference sequence). V lost 4 bases and J lost 1, with 16 bases in between. The CDR3 is 16 amino acids. CDR3 in DNA: TGTGCCAGCAGCTCCTCCAGGGGCAGGGCCCAAGAGACCCAGTACTTC. It translates to CASSSSRGRAQETQYF.

The chain links TRBV7-2 to TRBJ1-5; the match to TRBD1 covers 8 bases. There are 17 residues in the CDR3. V lost 1 base and J lost 0; bases outside the gene matches: 5. Germline values: CDR1 SGHTA, CDR2 FQGNSA. The CDR3 loop reads CASSLGDRLYSNQPQHF. The CDR3 nucleotides are TGTGCCAGCAGCTTAGGGGACAGGTTATATAGCAATCAGCCCCAGCATTTT.

This clonotype was seen at least ten times. The rearrangement joins TRBV5-5 to TRBJ2-5, with TRBD2 identical over 8 bases. The length of the CDR3 is 16 residues. The V and J ends lost 0 bases and 5 bases, in that order; junction bases with no gene match: 9. The germline CDR1 and CDR2 sequences are SGHKS and YYEKEE (reference sequence). In nucleotides, the CDR3 is TGTGCCAGCAGCTTGGGGAACGGGGGGGCGCGGGAGACCCAGTACTTC. As protein: CASSLGNGGARETQYF.

This clonotype was found many times. V is TRBV7-2 and J is TRBJ2-7; tentative D call: TRBD1 (5 bases). Looked up from germline, CDR1 is SGHTA and CDR2 is FQGNSA. Trimming removed 1 base from V and 3 bases from J, with 13 bases in between. The CDR3 spans 15 residues. The CDR3 nucleotides read TGTGCCAGCAGCTTAGGGCAGGGTTGGATCTACGAGCAGTACTTC. It yields the protein CASSLGQGWIYEQYF.

The chain joins TRBV12-3 or TRBV12-4 to TRBJ2-7, with D tentatively TRBD1 (6 bases). The CDR3 is 15 amino acids. V lost 3 bases to trimming and J lost 2 bases, with 14 bases between them. Written as DNA, the CDR3 is TGTGCCAGCAGTTTGAGGGCAGGGGTCACCTACGAGCAGTACTTC. It is translated as CASSLRAGVTYEQYF.

This clonotype has a count of ten or more. The chain employs TRBV12-3 or TRBV12-4 and TRBJ2-1, with 8 bases aligning to TRBD1. The CDR3 is 15 amino acids. Trimming took 5 bases from V and 1 from J; bases not matched to a gene: 4. CDR3 bases: TGTGCCAGCAGTCCAACAGGGGGGTCCTACAATGAGCAGTTCTTC. Translated: CASSPTGGSYNEQFF.